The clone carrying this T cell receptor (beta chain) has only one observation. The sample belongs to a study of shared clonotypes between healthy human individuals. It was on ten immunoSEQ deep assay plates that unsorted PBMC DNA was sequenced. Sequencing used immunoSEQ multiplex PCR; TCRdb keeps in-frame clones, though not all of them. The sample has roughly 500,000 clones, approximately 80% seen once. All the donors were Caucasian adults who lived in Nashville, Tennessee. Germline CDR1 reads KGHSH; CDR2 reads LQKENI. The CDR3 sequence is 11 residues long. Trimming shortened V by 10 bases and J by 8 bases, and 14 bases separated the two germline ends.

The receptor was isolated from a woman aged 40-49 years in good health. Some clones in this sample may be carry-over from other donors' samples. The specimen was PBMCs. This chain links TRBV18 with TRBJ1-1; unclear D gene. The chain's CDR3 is CATSIREEAFF. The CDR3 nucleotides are TGTGCCACCTCTATTCGGGAGGAAGCTTTCTTT.